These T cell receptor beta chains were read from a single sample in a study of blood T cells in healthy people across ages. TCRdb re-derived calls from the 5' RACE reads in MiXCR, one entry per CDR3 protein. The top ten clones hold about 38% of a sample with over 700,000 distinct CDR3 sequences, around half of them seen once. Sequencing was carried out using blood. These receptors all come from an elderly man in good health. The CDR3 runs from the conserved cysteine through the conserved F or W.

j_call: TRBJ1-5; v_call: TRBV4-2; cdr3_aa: CASSQAQNSNQPRHF
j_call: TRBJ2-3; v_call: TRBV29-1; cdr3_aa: CSVEGGTSGRSRYAYF
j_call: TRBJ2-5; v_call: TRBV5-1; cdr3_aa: CASSLGGGDNEQYF
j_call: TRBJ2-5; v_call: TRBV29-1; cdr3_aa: CSVAEGAAETQYF
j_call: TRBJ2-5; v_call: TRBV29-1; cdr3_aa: CSAPLGGSLETQYF
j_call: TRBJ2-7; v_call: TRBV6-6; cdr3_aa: CATTEAAYEQYF
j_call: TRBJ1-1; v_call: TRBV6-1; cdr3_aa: CASSEGTGKNTEAFF
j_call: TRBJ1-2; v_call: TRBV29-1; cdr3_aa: CSASTPGQENYGYTF
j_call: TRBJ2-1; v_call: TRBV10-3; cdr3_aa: CAISESGLAGDEQFF
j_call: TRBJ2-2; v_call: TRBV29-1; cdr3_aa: CSVSRGNTGGLFF
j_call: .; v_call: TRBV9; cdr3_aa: CASSVFPSRGETQYF
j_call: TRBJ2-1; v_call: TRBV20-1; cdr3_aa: CSARSGDAPNEQFF
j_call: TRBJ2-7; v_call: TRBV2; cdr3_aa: CASRYQGNEQYF
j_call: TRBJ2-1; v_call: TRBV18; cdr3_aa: CASSPTTSGYNEQFF
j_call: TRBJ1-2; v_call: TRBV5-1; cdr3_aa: CASSLGGQGKVGYTF
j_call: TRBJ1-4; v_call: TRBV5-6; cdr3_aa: CASSGPTVNEKLFF
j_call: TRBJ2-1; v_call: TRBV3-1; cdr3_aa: CASSQDPVSEQFF
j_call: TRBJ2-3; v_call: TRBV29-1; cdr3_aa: CSIVAGGADTQYF
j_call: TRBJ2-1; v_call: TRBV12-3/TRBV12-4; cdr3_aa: CASTRGSSSEQFF
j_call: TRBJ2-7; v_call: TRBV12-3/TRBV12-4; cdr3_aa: CASSQGKRLANTYEQYF
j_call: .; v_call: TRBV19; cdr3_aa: CASSIGLQSSYEQYF
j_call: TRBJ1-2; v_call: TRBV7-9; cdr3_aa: CASSSTQQANYGYTF
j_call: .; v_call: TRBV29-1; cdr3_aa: CSVEEWTGETQFF
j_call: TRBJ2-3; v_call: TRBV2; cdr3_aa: CASGKETGGGPDTQYF
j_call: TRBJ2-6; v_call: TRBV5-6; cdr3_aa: CASSLSDTQYSGANILTF
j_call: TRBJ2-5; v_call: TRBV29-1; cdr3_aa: CSSGRRGQETQYF
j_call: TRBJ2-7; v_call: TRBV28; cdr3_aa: CASSLQGAGRRQYF
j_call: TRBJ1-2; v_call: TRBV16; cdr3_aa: CASSETTGGSYGYTF